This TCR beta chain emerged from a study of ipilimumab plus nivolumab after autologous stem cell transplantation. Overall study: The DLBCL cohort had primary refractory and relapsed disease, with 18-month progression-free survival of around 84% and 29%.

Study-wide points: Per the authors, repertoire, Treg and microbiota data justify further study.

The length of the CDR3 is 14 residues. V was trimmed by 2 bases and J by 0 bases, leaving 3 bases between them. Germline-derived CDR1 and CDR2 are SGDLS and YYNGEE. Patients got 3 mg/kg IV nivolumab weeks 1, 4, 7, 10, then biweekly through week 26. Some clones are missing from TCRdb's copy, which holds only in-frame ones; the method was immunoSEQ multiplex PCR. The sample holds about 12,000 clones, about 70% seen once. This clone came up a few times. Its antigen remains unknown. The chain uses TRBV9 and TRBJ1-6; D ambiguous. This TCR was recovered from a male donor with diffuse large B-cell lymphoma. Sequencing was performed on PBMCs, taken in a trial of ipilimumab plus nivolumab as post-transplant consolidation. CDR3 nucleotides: TGTGCCAGCAGCGTCAGCTCCTATAATTCACCCCTCCACTTT. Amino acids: CASSVSSYNSPLHF. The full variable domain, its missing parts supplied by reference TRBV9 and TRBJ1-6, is DSGVTQTPKHLITATGQRVTLRCSPRSGDLSVYWYQQSLDQGLQFLIQYYNGEERAKGNILERFSAQQFPDLHSELNLSSLELGDSALYFCASSVSSYNSPLHFGNGTRLTVT.